This T cell receptor (beta chain) was sequenced during a study of graft-versus-host responses after intestinal transplantation. Here immunoSEQ multiplex PCR was the method, and the copy in TCRdb shows in-frame clones only, minus some. The top ten hold around 1.7% of the sample, which has tens of thousands of clones, 75% to 90% seen once. Processing was applied to graft tissue in order to liberate intraepithelial and lamina propria lymphocytes. This clone is a singleton in its sample. Its target is unknown. Study findings and constraints: GvH clones were found in recipient marrow; some appeared first in ileum or blood.

This specimen consisted of ileum tissue, obtained 350 to 400 days after transplant. This clonotype originated in a human patient who received an intestinal transplant, so some T cells may come from the graft donor.

The CDR3: CASSEGQGGYEQYF. The DNA for the CDR3 is TGTGCCAGCTCCGAGGGACAGGGAGGCTACGAGCAGTACTTC. The chain links TRBV18 to TRBJ2-7; 9 positions agree with TRBD1. Germline CDR1 and CDR2: KGHSH and LQKENI. The V segment lost 6 bases and the J segment 3 bases; nucleotides outside the gene matches: 6. This CDR3 spans 14 amino acids.